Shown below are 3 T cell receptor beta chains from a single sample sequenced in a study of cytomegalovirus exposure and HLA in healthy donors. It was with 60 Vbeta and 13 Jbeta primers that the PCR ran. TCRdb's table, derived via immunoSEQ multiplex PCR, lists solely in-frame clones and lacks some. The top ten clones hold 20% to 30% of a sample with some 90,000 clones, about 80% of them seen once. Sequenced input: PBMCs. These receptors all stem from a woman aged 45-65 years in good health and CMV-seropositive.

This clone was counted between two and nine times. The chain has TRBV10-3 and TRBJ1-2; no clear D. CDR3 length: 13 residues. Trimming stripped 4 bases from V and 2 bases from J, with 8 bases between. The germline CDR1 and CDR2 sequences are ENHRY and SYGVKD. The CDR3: CAISGRENYGYTF. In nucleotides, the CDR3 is TGTGCCATCAGTGGGAGAGAGAACTATGGCTACACCTTC.

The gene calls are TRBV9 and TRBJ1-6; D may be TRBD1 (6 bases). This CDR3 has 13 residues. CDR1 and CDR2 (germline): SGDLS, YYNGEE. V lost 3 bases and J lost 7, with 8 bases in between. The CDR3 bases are TGTGCCAGCAGCGCTACAGGGAATTCACCCCTCCACTTT. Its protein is CASSATGNSPLHF.

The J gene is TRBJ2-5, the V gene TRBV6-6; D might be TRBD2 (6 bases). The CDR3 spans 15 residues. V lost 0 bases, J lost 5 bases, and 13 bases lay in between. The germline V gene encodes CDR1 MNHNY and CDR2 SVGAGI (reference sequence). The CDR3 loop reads CASSYSQFGGETQYF. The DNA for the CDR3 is TGTGCCAGCAGTTACTCGCAGTTCGGGGGTGAGACCCAGTACTTC.